Given below is one TCR beta chain in context. The V end lost 3 bases, the J end lost 4 bases, and 10 bases lay between the germline ends. The CDR3 runs to 14 residues. Germline loops: CDR1 LNHDA, CDR2 SQIVND (reference sequence). Sequencing was performed with immunoSEQ multiplex PCR; in TCRdb, only in-frame clones are kept and a portion is missing. The table has more than 200,000 clones, 82% seen once. The record originates from a study of blood T cell repertoires in COVID-19. Study in general: The study drew acute and convalescent COVID-19 samples from the United States, Italy and Spain. Sources were T cells, B-cell-depleted T cells, or PBMCs; the material itself was cDNA or gDNA.

What was sequenced was peripheral blood. The TCR sequence derives from a woman aged 80 or over with active or convalescent COVID-19. V and J are TRBV19 and TRBJ1-5, with D hard to call. DNA for the CDR3: TGTGCCAGTAGTATCGAGGGATCGAATCAGCCCCAGCATTTT. It is translated as CASSIEGSNQPQHF.